This T cell receptor beta chain was profiled in a study of CD4 T cells in relation to SARS-CoV-2 and coronaviruses. Study-wide background: TCR beta CDR3s were sequenced after roughly 10-day antigen culture of PBMCs.

Generated by immunoSEQ multiplex PCR, the TCRdb table keeps only in-frame clones and is missing some. The sample has roughly 30,000 clones, approximately 80% seen once. The unexposed donors gave CD4+ T cells in about 2010-2019, prior to COVID-19. CD4+ T cells were isolated from the cells after around 10 days of culture. For this clone: The antigen is not known.

Germline loops: CDR1 LNHNV, CDR2 YYDKDF (reference sequence). This CDR3 spans 13 amino acids. Trimming pared 0 bases from V and 5 bases from J, leaving 7 bases between. V and J are TRBV15 and TRBJ1-1; D unresolved. Sequences were obtained from CD4+ T cells from PBMCs, cultured in vitro. The sequence derives from a human donor in good health. The CDR3 spells CATSRDRGTEAFF. DNA of the CDR3: TGTGCCACCAGCAGAGATCGAGGGACTGAAGCTTTCTTT.